The clone carrying this T cell receptor (beta chain) has just a few counts. Antigen: not known. Addition of a universal primer site occurred through template switching, and cDNA carried unique molecular identifiers. MiXCR was run by TCRdb on the 5' RACE reads, yielding one entry per CDR3 protein. Here the sample spans 200,000 to 300,000 distinct CDR3 sequences, approximately 6.8% being singletons. These data belong to a study of identical twins. Overall study results and limits: Findings came from cross-sectional statistics, without long-term follow-up of donors.

Trimming cost V 4 bases and J 6 bases, with 4 bases left between them. Germline loops: CDR1 SEHNR, CDR2 FQNEAQ (reference sequence). The CDR3 loop spans 11 amino acids. The sample was also reused in another study, on yellow fever vaccine responses in identical twins.

The genes are TRBV7-9 and TRBJ2-1; D is unclear. What was sequenced was CD8+ T cells sorted from blood. The clonotype originates from a woman under 30 in good health. CDR3 nucleotide sequence: TGTGCCAGCAGCTCAACCAATGAGCAGTTCTTC. It translates to CASSSTNEQFF.